This T cell receptor (beta chain) was sequenced during a study of T cells in Graves' hyperthyroidism and ophthalmopathy. This clonotype was seen many times. Amplified regions were TCR beta CDR3 sequences from RNA transcripts. HTBI primers were the set used in a first-round RT-PCR of the TCR CDR3. TCRdb itself ran the multiplex PCR reads through MiXCR, one entry per CDR3 protein. The data hold about 380,000 distinct CDR3 sequences, with over 11% observed a single time. The receptor was isolated from a woman aged 55-75 years with Graves' hyperthyroidism. The specimen was blood.

The CDR3 sequence is CASGLGAVQETQYF. The CDR3 coding sequence is TGTGCTAGTGGTTTGGGGGCGGTCCAAGAGACCCAGTACTTC. The genes are TRBV12-5 and TRBJ2-5; D unclear. V lost 1 base, J lost 1 base, and 7 bases lay in between. CDR1 is LGHNT and CDR2 is FRNRAP in the germline V gene. CDR3 size: 14 residues.